This T cell receptor beta chain was identified in a study of cytomegalovirus exposure and HLA in healthy donors. Study outcomes and limitations: Rare TCR sequences dominated, though some public TCRs recurred in many donors.

Separate from the approximately 730-subject first cohort, the 120-subject validation cohort was the one that the donors belonged to. The germline CDR1 and CDR2 sequences are SQVTM and ANQGSEA. This CDR3 region has 13 residues. Trimming left V 3 bases short and J 2 bases short, with 9 bases between. Points on this clone: Its antigen is unknown.

Generated by immunoSEQ multiplex PCR, the TCRdb table keeps only in-frame clones and is missing some. This sample has 150,000 to 200,000 clones, with around 82% found just once. This TCR derives from a man younger than 40 in good health and CMV-seropositive. The V call is TRBV29-1, the J call TRBJ2-3; D is ambiguous. Input material: PBMCs. Here the CDR3 reads CSVERVSTDTQYF. As DNA, the CDR3 is TGCAGCGTTGAGAGAGTGTCCACAGATACGCAGTATTTT.